This passage covers 10 T cell receptor beta chains from one sample sequenced in a study of T cell responses to AZD1222 COVID-19 vaccine. The protocol was immunoSEQ multiplex PCR, while the TCRdb copy is restricted to in-frame clones and leaves out a portion. The sample carries tens of thousands of clones, 92% recorded once. Sample: peripheral blood, taken 28 days after the second AZD1222 dose. The receptors originated from an adult who received the AZD1222 COVID-19 vaccine.

The chain carries TRBV7-2 and TRBJ1-2, with D possibly matching TRBD1 (5 bases). This CDR3 contains 16 residues. The germline V gene encodes CDR1 SGHTA and CDR2 FQGNSA. V lost 2 bases and J lost 1, with 14 bases in between. The CDR3 region has the DNA TGTGCCAGCAGCTTAAATGGGGGGTTCCTTAACTATGGCTACACCTTC. Translation gives CASSLNGGFLNYGYTF.

This chain connects TRBV28 to TRBJ2-5; D is unresolved. The CDR3 sequence is 14 residues long. The germline V gene encodes CDR1 MDHEN and CDR2 SYDVKM. Trimming removed 4 bases at V and 5 bases at J, with 14 bases between. The chain's CDR3 is CASSSRVGRETQYF. The CDR3 bases are TGTGCCAGCAGTTCTCGAGTGGGCCGGGAGACCCAGTACTTC.

The gene calls are TRBV5-1 and TRBJ2-3, with 8 bases matching TRBD2. This CDR3 has 15 residues. From germline, CDR1 is SGHRS and CDR2 YFSETQ. The trim removed 3 bases at V and 2 bases at J, leaving 5 bases unmatched. CDR3 nucleotide sequence: TGCGCCAGCAGCTCAGCGGGAGTCAACACAGATACGCAGTATTTT. Protein product: CASSSAGVNTDTQYF.

The chain has TRBV7-3 and TRBJ2-5; TRBD2 matches at 9 bases. With V trimmed by 5 bases and J by 5 bases, 9 bases remained unmatched. CDR1 is SGHTA and CDR2 is FQGTGA in the germline V gene. The CDR3 sequence is 15 residues long. This CDR3 is CASSPRGGRVETQYF. The CDR3 DNA sequence: TGTGCCAGCAGCCCTAGGGGCGGGAGGGTCGAGACCCAGTACTTC.

This clone was observed once. This chain joins TRBV6-2 or TRBV6-3 and TRBJ1-5, with 8 bases identical to TRBD1. V lost 2 bases to trimming and J lost 3 bases; unmatched junction nucleotides: 6. This CDR3 has 16 residues. The germline CDR1 and CDR2 sequences are MNHEY and SVGEGT. In DNA form, the CDR3 reads TGTGCCAGCAGTTACATGACAGGGGACCTCAATCAGCCCCAGCATTTT. This codes for CASSYMTGDLNQPQHF.

V and J are TRBV7-9 and TRBJ2-2; unclear D gene. The ends were cut back, 1 base at V and 6 bases at J, with 9 bases in the middle. CDR1 and CDR2 (germline): SEHNR, FQNEAQ (reference sequence). The CDR3 contains 14 residues. CDR3 region: CASSLGSGAGELFF. The CDR3 bases are TGTGCCAGCAGCTTAGGGTCAGGAGCCGGGGAGCTGTTTTTT.

The chain uses TRBV27 and TRBJ2-1; no clear D gene. This CDR3 is built from 12 residues. Germline V gives CDR1 MNHEY, CDR2 SMNVEV (reference sequence). V lost 2 bases and J lost 9, with 8 bases in between. CDR3 loop: CASSLRLGEQFF. The DNA for the CDR3 is TGTGCCAGCAGTTTACGATTGGGTGAGCAGTTCTTC.

This clone has only one observation. The V gene is TRBV20-1, the J gene TRBJ2-5, with 11 bases aligning to TRBD1. V lost 3 bases, J lost 4 bases, and 4 bases stayed unmatched. The CDR3 consists of 14 residues. The germline CDR1 and CDR2 sequences are DFQATT and SNEGSKA (reference sequence). CDR3 DNA sequence: TGCAGTGCTAGTCCCGGGACAGGGGGAGAGACCCAGTACTTC. Residues: CSASPGTGGETQYF.

This rearrangement joins TRBV11-2 to TRBJ1-4, with 9 nucleotides matching TRBD1. The CDR3 sequence is 17 residues long. Germline V gene sequence: CDR1 SGHAT, CDR2 FQNNGV. V was clipped by 5 bases and J by 8 bases; unmatched bases: 15. The CDR3 here is CASSQHGTGILIEKLFF. CDR3 nucleotides: TGTGCCAGCAGCCAGCACGGGACAGGGATTCTCATCGAAAAACTGTTTTTT.

The chain carries TRBV15 and TRBJ2-3; 7 positions agree with TRBD2. The CDR3 extends over 13 amino acids. CDR1 and CDR2 (germline): LNHNV, YYDKDF (reference sequence). The V and J ends lost 8 bases and 3 bases, in that order; junction bases with no gene match: 5. The CDR3 reads CATGRELTDTQYF. The CDR3 DNA is TGTGCCACCGGGCGGGAGTTGACAGATACGCAGTATTTT.